This T cell receptor (beta chain) stems from a study of cytomegalovirus exposure and HLA in healthy donors. This CDR3 region has 14 residues. Germline V CDR1 and CDR2: SGHRS, YFSETQ. V was pared by 7 bases and J by 2 bases, with 14 bases between. With 60 Vbeta and 13 Jbeta primers, the PCR was carried out. Assay used: immunoSEQ multiplex PCR; TCRdb lists only in-frame clones, some missing. The table includes 130,000 or so clones, 80% to 85% detected once. This chain uses TRBV5-1 with TRBJ2-3; the D gene is possibly TRBD2 (5 bases). The sequenced sample consisted of PBMCs. This TCR was recovered from a woman between 50 and 59 years old in good health and CMV-seropositive. The CDR3 DNA sequence: TGCGCCAGCGGAGGTGAGGTCACCACAGATACGCAGTATTTT. Translated, it gives CASGGEVTTDTQYF.